The text below deals with one TCR beta chain. Its antigen is unidentified. In each case, RNA was isolated and then reverse transcribed into cDNA as the sequencing template. The repertoire was sequenced with immunoSEQ multiplex PCR; TCRdb's copy has only in-frame clones and lacks some. The sample has 200,000 to 250,000 clones, 35% to 40% seen once. In germline, CDR1 is SGHTA, CDR2 FQGTGA. V lost 5 bases, J lost 4 bases, and 15 bases lay in between. The CDR3 runs 15 residues. The treatment is: oral pan-JAK inhibitor, 5-10 mg twice daily. This sample is drawn from a study of CD8+ T cells in alopecia areata. Study-level background: In an open-label trial, patients got 5 to 10 mg tofacitinib twice daily. Notes on the study in general: Clonality was higher in lesional than normal scalp, especially in alopecia totalis/universalis. Tofacitinib yielded significantly lower scalp clonality and fewer expanded CD8+ clones among the top 100. TCR sharing across patients was less clear than in mice, possibly HLA-related.

The rearrangement joins TRBV7-3 to TRBJ2-1; D possibly matches TRBD1 or TRBD2 (6 bases each). The source material was CD4+ T cells sorted from blood, sampled at roughly week 30, from a patient treated with tofacitinib. This sequence was found in a human donor with alopecia areata. The CDR3 region is CASSQLGGGYNEQFF. The CDR3 nucleotides are TGTGCCAGCAGCCAGCTGGGGGGCGGTTACAATGAGCAGTTCTTC.